The entry below describes one TCR beta chain. Its antigen is as yet unknown. The CDR3 loop spans 20 amino acids. Trimming cost V 0 bases and J 0 bases, with 18 bases left between them. In germline, CDR1 is MGHRA, CDR2 YSYEKL. Amplification used 60 Vbeta primers and 13 Jbeta primers. TCRdb keeps only in-frame clones here, not all; method: immunoSEQ multiplex PCR. The sample shows around 210,000 clones, approximately 78% of them seen only once. This entry comes from a study of cytomegalovirus exposure and HLA in healthy donors. Whole-study findings and limits: Follow-up analysis found HLA locus-dependent TCR association rates, highest for DRB1 and lowest for HLA-C. Excluded: some indistinguishable V segments such as TRBV6-2 and TRBV6-3.

This chain connects TRBV4-1 to TRBJ2-6, with a possible D match to TRBD1 (5 bases). What was sequenced was PBMCs. This TCR was sampled from a boy aged 5-17 years in good health and CMV-seronegative. The CDR3 nucleotides are TGCGCCAGCAGCCAAGAAGGTAGGGGATTGGTGGACTCTGGGGCCAACGTCCTGACTTTC. Amino acid sequence: CASSQEGRGLVDSGANVLTF.